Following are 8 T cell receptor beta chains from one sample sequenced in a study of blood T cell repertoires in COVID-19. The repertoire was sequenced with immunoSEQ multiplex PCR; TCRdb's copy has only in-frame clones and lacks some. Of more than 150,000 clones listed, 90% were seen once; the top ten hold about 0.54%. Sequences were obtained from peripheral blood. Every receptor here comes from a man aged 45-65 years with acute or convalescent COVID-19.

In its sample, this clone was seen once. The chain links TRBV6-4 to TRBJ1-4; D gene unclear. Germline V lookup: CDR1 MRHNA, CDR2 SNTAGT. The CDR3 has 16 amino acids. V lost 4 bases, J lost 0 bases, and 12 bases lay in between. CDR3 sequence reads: CASSVPEKTTNEKLFF. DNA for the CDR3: TGTGCCAGCAGTGTCCCGGAGAAGACAACTAATGAAAAACTGTTTTTT.

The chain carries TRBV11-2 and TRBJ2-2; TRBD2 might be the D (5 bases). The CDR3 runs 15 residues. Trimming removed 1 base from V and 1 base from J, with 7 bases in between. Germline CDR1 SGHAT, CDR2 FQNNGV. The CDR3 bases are TGTGCCAGCAGCTTAGCGGGAAGGAACACCGGGGAGCTGTTTTTT. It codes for CASSLAGRNTGELFF.

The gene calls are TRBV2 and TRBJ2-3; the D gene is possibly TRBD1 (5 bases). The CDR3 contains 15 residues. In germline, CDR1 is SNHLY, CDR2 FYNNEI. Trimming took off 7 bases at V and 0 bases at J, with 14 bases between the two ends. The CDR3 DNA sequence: TGTGCCAGCAATTTTAGACAGACTAGCACAGATACGCAGTATTTT. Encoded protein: CASNFRQTSTDTQYF.

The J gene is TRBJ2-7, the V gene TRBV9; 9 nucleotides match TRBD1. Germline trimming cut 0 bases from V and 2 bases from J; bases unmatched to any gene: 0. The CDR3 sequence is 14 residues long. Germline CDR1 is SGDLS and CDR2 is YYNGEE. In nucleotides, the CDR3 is TGTGCCAGCAGCGTAGGGACAGGGGCCTACGAGCAGTACTTC. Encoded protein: CASSVGTGAYEQYF.

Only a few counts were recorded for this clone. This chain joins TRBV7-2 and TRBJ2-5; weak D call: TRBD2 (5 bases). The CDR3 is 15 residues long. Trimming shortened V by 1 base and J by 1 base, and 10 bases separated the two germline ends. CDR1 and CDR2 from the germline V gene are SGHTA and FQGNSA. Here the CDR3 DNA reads TGTGCCAGCAGCTTAGGGGGAGCGGCCCAAGAGACCCAGTACTTC. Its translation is CASSLGGAAQETQYF.

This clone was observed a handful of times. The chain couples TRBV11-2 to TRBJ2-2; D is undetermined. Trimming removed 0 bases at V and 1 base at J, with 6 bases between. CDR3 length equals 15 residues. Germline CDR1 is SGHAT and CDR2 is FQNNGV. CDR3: CASSLEPGNTGELFF. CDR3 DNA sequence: TGTGCCAGCAGCTTAGAGCCGGGGAACACCGGGGAGCTGTTTTTT.

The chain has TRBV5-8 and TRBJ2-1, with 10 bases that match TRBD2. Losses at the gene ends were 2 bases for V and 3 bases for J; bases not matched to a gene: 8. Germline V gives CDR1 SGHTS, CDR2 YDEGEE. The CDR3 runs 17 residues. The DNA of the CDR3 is TGTGCCAGCAGCTTTAGTTTACTAGCGGGAATCTACAATGAGCAGTTCTTC. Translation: CASSFSLLAGIYNEQFF.

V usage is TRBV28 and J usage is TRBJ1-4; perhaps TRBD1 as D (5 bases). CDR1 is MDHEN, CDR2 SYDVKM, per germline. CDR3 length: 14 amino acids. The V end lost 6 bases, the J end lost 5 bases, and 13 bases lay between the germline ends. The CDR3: CASSNRYPNEKLFF. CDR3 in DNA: TGTGCCAGCAGCAACAGGTACCCCAATGAAAAACTGTTTTTT.